These 20 T cell receptor beta chains originate from one sample sequenced in a study of tumor-infiltrating lymphocytes in primary liver carcinoma (dated by TCRdb to 2016 to 2017). Without any cell sorting, total RNA and DNA were co-extracted from 20-30 mg of bulk tissue using the AllPrep DNA/RNA mini kit. Instrument on record: Illumina HiSeq 2500. TCRbeta-specific cDNA was reverse-transcribed from 500 ng total RNA using a constant-region primer and ProtoScript II reverse transcriptase. TCRbeta libraries were built with three nested multiplex PCR rounds, a slightly modified ARM-PCR procedure. Multiplex TRBV1-TRBV30 forward primers and a Cbeta reverse primer were used in the first two PCR rounds, each of which was run for around 10 cycles. TCRdb's own reprocessing of the public reads used fastp at Q25 and MiXCR and kept productive beta chains. Under each unique CDR3 protein, matching rows form one entry showing the most common genes and DNA. Recorded for this sample are around 54,000 distinct CDR3 sequences; over 65% of them occurred a single time. The ten largest make up about 26% of the sample.

Sequenced: liver tumor tissue from sampling region 2. The meaning of the sample's cell subset or site label: tumor region T2, inferior pole. These receptor sequences come from a man aged 35-49 years with primary liver carcinoma and hepatitis B virus infection.

This clonotype has only one observation. The V gene is TRBV11-1, the J gene TRBJ2-1, with 14 bases aligning to TRBD2. The germline V gene encodes CDR1 SGHAT and CDR2 FQDESV (reference sequence). Trimming took 9 bases from V and 5 from J; bases not matched to a gene: 12. CDR3 length: 17 residues. CDR3 sequence: CASSMGLAGEADNEQFF. CDR3 nucleotides: TGTGCCAGTAGCATGGGACTAGCGGGAGAAGCTGACAATGAGCAGTTCTTC.

About this clonotype: The conserved phenylalanine or tryptophan is not found at the CDR3 terminus, so this likely reflects a read error. The DNA is left out, because the CDR3 cannot be placed on it with certainty; the CDR3 is given as TCRdb lists it. The rearrangement joins TRBV6-1 to TRBJ1-1. The CDR3 contains 15 residues when both ends are counted. CDR1 is MNHNS, CDR2 SASEGT, per germline. The CDR3 loop is CASGDWGRANTEALS.

This clonotype was recorded only once. The chain employs TRBV13 and TRBJ1-4; D unresolved. CDR3 size: 13 residues. CDR1 and CDR2 from the germline V gene are PRHDT and FYEKMQ (reference sequence). V dropped 7 bases and J dropped 10 bases, with 16 bases sitting between them. Here the CDR3 DNA reads TGTGCCAGCAAGGGATCTATGGCGGGAAAACTGTTTTTT. Translation gives CASKGSMAGKLFF. The full variable domain, its missing parts supplied by reference TRBV13 and TRBJ1-4, is AAGVIQSPRHLIKEKRETATLKCYPIPRHDTVYWYQQGPGQDPQFLISFYEKMQSDKGSIPDRFSAQQFSDYHSELNMSSLELGDSALYFCASKGSMAGKLFFGSGTQLSVL.

This clonotype was seen ten or more times. The chain carries TRBV7-9 and TRBJ2-7; TRBD1 matches at 9 bases. Germline V gives CDR1 SEHNR, CDR2 FQNEAQ (reference sequence). V lost 9 bases and J lost 4; bases outside the gene matches: 10. There are 14 residues in the CDR3. The CDR3 is CASKGTGFTYEQYF. CDR3 sequence (DNA): TGTGCCAGTAAAGGGACAGGGTTTACTTACGAGCAGTACTTC.

As to this clonotype: Germline and junction disagree at one end, which may indicate a read error. The V and J genes are TRBV11-2 and TRBJ2-3; 7 bases fit TRBD1. The CDR3 is 14 amino acids. Germline lookup yields CDR1 SGHAT and CDR2 FQNNGV. CDR3: CASGLSRGSDTQYF. DNA for the CDR3: TGTGCCAGCGGCTTGTCCAGGGGGTCAGATACGCAGTATTTT.

To note about this clonotype: A read error may account for a junction end that differs from germline. CDR3 nucleotides: TGCGCCAGCAGCCCTATAGACGAATCGCCCTACGAGCAGTATTTC. Protein product: CASSPIDESPYEQYF. The chain employs TRBV4-1 and TRBJ2-7; D ambiguous. The germline gives CDR1 MGHRA, CDR2 YSYEKL. The CDR3 has 15 amino acids.

This clonotype was seen repeatedly, ten times or more. This chain links TRBV5-1 with TRBJ2-3, with 10 bases identical to TRBD2. Germline V gives CDR1 SGHRS, CDR2 YFSETQ. CDR3 size: 16 residues. The V and J ends lost 1 base and 5 bases, in that order; junction bases with no gene match: 7. CDR3 amino acids: CASSLNPSGSGDTQYF. The CDR3 DNA reads TGCGCCAGCAGCTTGAATCCTAGCGGGAGTGGAGATACGCAGTATTTT.

The chain is built from TRBV28 and TRBJ1-5; possible D gene TRBD2, 5 bases. The J call is doubtful: the DNA matches TRBJ2-3 better. Germline values: CDR1 MDHEN, CDR2 SYDVKM. The CDR3 has 12 residues. In DNA, the CDR3 is TGTGCCAGCACCCTCCCCCGCGGGCCCCAGTATTTT. Protein product: CASTLPRGPQYF.

With regard to this clonotype: An end of the junction differs from the germline gene, which may be a read error. The chain is built from TRBV6-5 and TRBJ2-6, with 7 bases lining up with TRBD1. Germline V gene lookup returns CDR1 MNHEY and CDR2 SVGAGI. There are 16 residues in the CDR3. Here the CDR3 reads CASRPQTGAGANVLTF. The CDR3 bases are TGTGCCAGCAGACCTCAAACAGGGGCAGGGGCCAACGTCCTGACCTTC.

Of note for this clonotype: The germline gene is not matched at one end of the junction; a read error may be the cause. The chain has TRBV11-2 and TRBJ2-2, with TRBD2 matching 9 bases. The germline gives CDR1 SGHAT, CDR2 FQNNGV. The CDR3 runs 16 residues. The CDR3: CTSGSVALAGTGELFF. CDR3 in DNA: TGTACCAGCGGCTCAGTGGCGCTAGCGGGGACCGGGGAGCTGTTTTTT.

About this clonotype itself: Just one base apart from a much larger clone, this may be a read error. The V call is TRBV30, the J call TRBJ2-3, with 8 bases identical to TRBD2. CDR1 and CDR2 (germline): GTSNPN, SVGIG (reference sequence). CDR3 size: 14 residues. This CDR3 is CVWLKAGAGDTQYF. CDR3 in DNA: TGTGTCTGGCTCAAAGCGGGAGCCGGAGATACGCAGTATTTT.

Points on this clonotype: The conserved closing phenylalanine or tryptophan is absent in this CDR3, likely reflecting a read error. The chain has TRBV11-2 and TRBJ1-3; D ambiguous. The V gene's germline CDR1 is SGHAT and CDR2 FQNNGV. The length of the CDR3 is 13 residues. The V and J ends lost 11 bases and 2 bases respectively, with 13 bases between them. In DNA, the CDR3 is TGTGCCTCAGCTCAGGAAGCTGGAAACACCATATATCTT. This gives the protein CASAQEAGNTIYL.

The sample holds one count of this clonotype. CDR3 sequence: CSASNSSKTQYF. DNA of the CDR3: TGCAGTGCTTCGAACAGTAGCAAGACCCAGTATTTT. The gene calls are TRBV20-1 and TRBJ1-5; D is undetermined. The J call may be in error: the DNA end matches TRBJ2-3 better. The V gene's germline CDR1 is DFQATT and CDR2 SNEGSKA (reference sequence). The CDR3 totals 12 residues.

With respect to this clonotype: This CDR3 is missing its conserved last phenylalanine or tryptophan, likely due to a read error. V and J are TRBV11-3 and TRBJ2-7, with TRBD2 matching over 7 bases. Germline assignment: CDR1 SGHNT and CDR2 YENEEA. The CDR3 has 15 residues. CDR3 amino acids: CASSTGLGAPYEQYS. The DNA of the CDR3 is TGCGCCAGCAGCACCGGACTAGGGGCGCCCTACGAGCAGTACTCC.

This clonotype was found a few times. The J gene is TRBJ2-5, the V gene TRBV19; TRBD1 matches 7 bases. Germline V gene data show CDR1 as LNHDA and CDR2 as SQIVND (reference sequence). The ends lost 5 bases at V and 5 bases at J; junction bases unmatched: 14. The CDR3 consists of 16 residues. CDR3 in amino acids: CASSVRGLARSETQYF. The CDR3, as DNA: TGTGCCAGTAGTGTAAGGGGGCTAGCCCGATCGGAGACCCAGTACTTC. Complete variable domain (other parts from reference TRBV19 and TRBJ2-5): DGGITQSPKYLFRKEGQNVTLSCEQNLNHDAMYWYRQDPGQGLRLIYYSQIVNDFQKGDIAEGYSVSREKKESFPLTVTSAQKNPTAFYLCASSVRGLARSETQYFGPGTRLLVL.

This clonotype occurred a few times. The rearrangement uses TRBV18 and TRBJ1-1, with D perhaps matching TRBD1 (5 bases). The CDR3 runs to 13 residues. V was clipped by 4 bases and J by 5 bases, with 11 bases between them. CDR1 is KGHSH, CDR2 LQKENI, per germline. The CDR3, as DNA: TGTGCCAGCTCACTGGGACGGCCTACTGAAGCTTTCTTT. Translation: CASSLGRPTEAFF.

As regards this clonotype: One junction end does not reproduce the germline sequence, and a read error may be involved. The rearrangement uses TRBV12-3 or TRBV12-4 and TRBJ2-5, with D unresolved. The CDR3 consists of 14 residues. CDR3 in amino acids: CVSSLGQTQVTQYF. The CDR3 DNA is TGTGTCAGCAGTTTAGGGCAGACTCAAGTGACCCAGTACTTC.

This clonotype was counted many times. The V gene is TRBV10-3, the J gene TRBJ2-3; 7 bases are a match to TRBD1. From germline, CDR1 is ENHRY and CDR2 SYGVKD. This CDR3 is 14 amino acids long. Trimming removed 6 bases from V and 1 base from J; junction bases left unmatched: 4. The CDR3 is CAISDRAGTDTQYF. The CDR3 DNA reads as TGTGCCATCAGCGACAGGGCTGGCACAGATACGCAGTATTTT.

The CDR3 region is CASGWDSNGQYF. The CDR3 region has the DNA TGTGCCAGTGGTTGGGACAGCAACGGGCAGTACTTC. This sequence joins TRBV7-9 and TRBJ2-7; 7 bases line up with TRBD1. With 9 bases clipped from V and 9 bases from J, the junction kept 11 bases outside the gene matches. CDR1 is SEHNR and CDR2 is FQNEAQ in the germline V gene (reference sequence). This CDR3 region has 12 residues.

This clonotype has only a few counts. This could be a read error, since a much larger clone is one nucleotide away. The chain carries TRBV5-6 and TRBJ1-5; 9 positions match TRBD1. The CDR3 has 14 residues. The germline V gene encodes CDR1 SGHDT and CDR2 YYEEEE. CDR3 sequence (DNA): TGTGTCAGCAGCGGGACAGGGCCAAATCAGCCCCAGCATTTT. Its protein product is CVSSGTGPNQPQHF.